This T cell receptor (beta chain) was observed in a study of blood T cell repertoires in COVID-19. Study-level information: Spain, Italy and the United States supplied samples that represented acute and convalescent COVID-19.

The V end lost 7 bases, the J end lost 5 bases, and 14 bases lay between the germline ends. The CDR3 covers 14 residues. Germline V lookup: CDR1 MNHEY, CDR2 SVGAGI. Exposed volunteers were people who met a COVID-19 case within 2 weeks before study entry. The table came from immunoSEQ multiplex PCR; TCRdb's copy has only in-frame clones and leaves some out. The profile covers hundreds of thousands of clones, with roughly 85% appearing a single time and around 2% taken by the ten largest. The sample taken for sequencing was PBMCs or T cells enriched from blood (not recorded which). The chain recombines TRBV6-5 with TRBJ2-2; D might be TRBD1 (5 bases). This TCR came from a woman in her 30s who had been exposed to COVID-19. The CDR3 loop reads CASIMTVETGELFF. CDR3 bases: TGTGCCAGCATCATGACAGTGGAGACCGGGGAGCTGTTTTTT.